Listed below are T cell receptor beta chains from one sample, sequenced in a study of blood T cell repertoires in COVID-19. TCRdb keeps only in-frame clones here, not all; method: immunoSEQ multiplex PCR. The repertoire includes 65,000 to 90,000 clones, around nine tenths of them detected once, and around 5.8% sits in the top ten. Specimen: peripheral blood. Receptors were obtained from a human donor in a cohort sampled during active COVID-19. Both conserved end residues are part of each CDR3. A D gene is named only where the DNA matches it firmly. Clone size is shown for a subset of rows, as once, few, many or a class of expanded clone.

d_call	clone_size	v_call	j_call	cdr3_aa	cdr3_nt
NA	NA	TRBV7-3	TRBJ2-1	CASSSAGHEQFF	TGTGCCAGCAGCTCAGCTGGGCATGAGCAGTTCTTC
TRBD1	NA	TRBV30	TRBJ2-7	CAWSMTGVTYEQYF	TGTGCCTGGAGTATGACAGGGGTCACCTACGAGCAGTACTTC
TRBD2	NA	TRBV9	TRBJ2-1	CASSPGGGTYNEQFF	TGTGCCAGCAGCCCCGGGGGGGGGACGTACAATGAGCAGTTCTTC
NA	NA	TRBV12-3/TRBV12-4	TRBJ2-2	CASSLGGTGELFF	TGTGCCAGCAGTTTAGGAGGGACCGGGGAGCTGTTTTTT
NA	once	TRBV7-2	TRBJ2-1	CASSFTAGNNEQFF	TGTGCCAGCAGCTTTACGGCGGGAAATAATGAGCAGTTCTTC
NA	NA	TRBV5-1	TRBJ1-6	CASSLVQGTNSPLHF	TGCGCCAGCAGCTTGGTTCAGGGGACGAATTCACCCCTCCACTTT
TRBD2	NA	TRBV7-2	TRBJ2-3	CASSLRSGGVTDTQYF	TGTGCCAGCAGCTTAAGGAGCGGGGGGGTCACAGATACGCAGTATTTT
NA	NA	TRBV11-2	TRBJ1-1	CASSLAGVTEAFF	TGTGCCAGCAGCTTAGCAGGTGTCACTGAAGCTTTCTTT
TRBD2	NA	TRBV7-3	TRBJ2-1	CASSLRPPTSVSEQFF	TGTGCCAGCAGCTTACGCCCCCCGACTAGCGTTAGTGAGCAGTTCTTC
TRBD1	NA	TRBV7-9	TRBJ1-4	CASSLVTGPTNEKLFF	TGTGCCAGCAGCTTAGTGACAGGGCCAACTAATGAAAAACTGTTTTTT
NA	NA	TRBV3-1/TRBV3-2	TRBJ2-3	CASSQGGLYTQYF	TGTGCCAGCAGCCAGGGGGGGCTTTATACGCAGTATTTT
TRBD1	NA	TRBV11-2	TRBJ1-6	CASSRDRASPLHF	TGTGCCAGCAGTCGGGACAGGGCTTCACCCCTCCACTTT
TRBD1	NA	TRBV4-2	TRBJ1-6	CASSQDGTGSSPLHF	TGTGCCAGCAGCCAAGACGGGACAGGGAGTTCACCCCTCCACTTT
NA	NA	TRBV19	TRBJ2-1	CASSITASYNEQFF	TGTGCCAGTAGTATAACAGCCTCCTACAATGAGCAGTTCTTC
NA	NA	TRBV9	TRBJ1-5	CASSRGSNQPQHF	TGTGCCAGCAGTCGGGGTAGCAATCAGCCCCAGCATTTT
NA	NA	TRBV6-5	TRBJ2-7	CATQGFYEQYF	TGTGCCACCCAGGGTTTCTACGAGCAGTACTTC
TRBD1	NA	TRBV5-1	TRBJ1-1	CASSASTGFGTEAFF	TGCGCCAGCAGCGCCTCGACAGGGTTCGGCACTGAAGCTTTCTTT
NA	NA	TRBV6-2/TRBV6-3	TRBJ1-1	CASSRPGQRNTEAFF	TGTGCCAGCAGCAGACCCGGACAGAGGAACACTGAAGCTTTCTTT
NA	NA	TRBV7-2	TRBJ2-7	CASSLAGGPYEQYF	TGTGCCAGCAGCTTAGCGGGGGGACCCTACGAGCAGTACTTC
NA	NA	TRBV7-9	TRBJ1-6	CASSLENSINSPLHF	TGTGCCAGCAGCTTAGAAAACAGTATCAATTCACCCCTCCACTTT
TRBD2	NA	TRBV10-1	TRBJ2-2	CASSGQRGTGELFF	TGCGCCAGCAGTGGCCAGCGGGGCACCGGGGAGCTGTTTTTT
TRBD1	once	TRBV7-9	TRBJ2-1	CASSPQGGRGEQFF	TGTGCCAGCAGCCCACAGGGGGGCCGGGGGGAGCAGTTCTTC
TRBD2	NA	TRBV5-1	TRBJ2-1	CANHAGGPDSYNEQFF	TGCGCCAACCACGCGGGGGGGCCTGATTCCTACAATGAGCAGTTCTTC
TRBD2	once	TRBV27	TRBJ2-1	CASSFLGTSGGDNEQFF	TGTGCCAGCAGTTTCCTCGGGACTAGCGGGGGGGACAATGAGCAGTTCTTC
NA	once	TRBV15	TRBJ2-7	CATSREGGRYEQYF	TGTGCCACCAGCAGAGAGGGCGGGCGGTACGAGCAGTACTTC
NA	NA	TRBV2	TRBJ2-1	CASASSSSYNEQFF	TGTGCCAGCGCTTCCTCCAGCTCCTACAATGAGCAGTTCTTC
NA	NA	TRBV11-2	TRBJ2-5	CASSLGGQETQYF	TGTGCCAGCAGCTTAGGCGGCCAAGAGACCCAGTACTTC
TRBD1	once	TRBV6-5	TRBJ2-7	CASRGVGTAYEQYF	TGTGCCAGCAGGGGAGTCGGGACAGCCTACGAGCAGTACTTC
TRBD1	NA	TRBV10-2	TRBJ1-2	CASSPGQGMDGYTF	TGCGCCAGCAGCCCGGGACAGGGGATGGATGGCTACACCTTC
NA	NA	TRBV15	TRBJ1-2	CATSRGSEPYGYTF	TGTGCCACCAGCAGAGGATCAGAACCCTATGGCTACACCTTC
TRBD1	NA	TRBV6-2/TRBV6-3	TRBJ1-1	CASSYETGGYTEAFF	TGTGCCAGCAGTTACGAAACAGGGGGCTACACTGAAGCTTTCTTT
TRBD2	NA	TRBV4-1	TRBJ2-1	CASSSISGGARNEQFF	TGCGCCAGCAGCTCTATTAGCGGGGGGGCTCGAAATGAGCAGTTCTTC
NA	NA	TRBV24-1	TRBJ1-5	CATSDLDRPNQPQHF	TGTGCCACCAGTGATTTAGACAGACCCAATCAGCCCCAGCATTTT
NA	NA	TRBV5-1	TRBJ1-4	CASSLSATNEKLFF	TGCGCCAGCAGCCTCTCTGCAACTAATGAAAAACTGTTTTTT
NA	NA	TRBV6-5	TRBJ1-5	CASRPTGGSNQPQHF	TGTGCCAGCAGGCCTACGGGCGGGAGCAATCAGCCCCAGCATTTT
NA	NA	TRBV7-3	TRBJ2-1	CASSYAGNNEQFF	TGTGCCAGCAGCTATGCGGGGAACAATGAGCAGTTCTTC
TRBD2	NA	TRBV30	TRBJ2-7	CAWNPLGGGREQYF	TGTGCCTGGAACCCCCTCGGGGGGGGGCGTGAGCAGTACTTC
NA	NA	TRBV24-1	TRBJ1-1	CATSDLAGYGEAFF	TGTGCCACCAGTGATTTGGCGGGGTACGGAGAAGCTTTCTTT
TRBD2	NA	TRBV11-1	TRBJ2-5	CASSPSGGPQETQYF	TGTGCCAGCAGCCCTAGCGGGGGGCCCCAAGAGACCCAGTACTTC
TRBD1	NA	TRBV19	TRBJ1-5	CASSTGTGYQPQHF	TGTGCCAGTAGTACCGGGACAGGGTATCAGCCCCAGCATTTT
NA	NA	TRBV18	TRBJ1-2	CASSPGGTNYGYTF	TGTGCCAGCTCACCGGGGGGAACTAACTATGGCTACACCTTC
NA	NA	TRBV7-2	TRBJ1-2	CASSLEIDRSHGYTF	TGTGCCAGCAGCTTAGAAATAGACAGGTCCCATGGCTACACCTTC
NA	NA	TRBV18	TRBJ2-1	CASSRGGEYNEQFF	TGTGCCAGCTCACGGGGCGGGGAGTACAATGAGCAGTTCTTC
TRBD1	NA	TRBV5-1	TRBJ2-7	CASRTGTEQYF	TGCGCCAGCAGGACAGGGACCGAGCAGTACTTC
TRBD1	NA	TRBV9	TRBJ1-2	CASSPSPGQGAYGYTF	TGTGCCAGCAGCCCCTCCCCCGGACAGGGGGCCTATGGCTACACCTTC
TRBD1	few	TRBV6-1	TRBJ1-5	CASSEGGQSTRANQPQHF	TGTGCCAGCAGTGAAGGGGGACAGAGTACGAGAGCCAATCAGCCCCAGCATTTT
TRBD2	NA	TRBV6-5	TRBJ2-3	CASSYGSSGYMDTQYF	TGTGCCAGCAGTTACGGGTCTAGCGGGTACATGGATACGCAGTATTTT
TRBD2	NA	TRBV6-5	TRBJ2-3	CASSITSGGTDTQYF	TGTGCCAGCAGTATAACTAGCGGGGGAACAGATACGCAGTATTTT
TRBD2	NA	TRBV2	TRBJ2-1	CASSIGLASYNEQFF	TGTGCCAGCAGTATCGGACTAGCGTCCTACAATGAGCAGTTCTTC
NA	NA	TRBV6-5	TRBJ2-2	CASSYQDMPGELFF	TGTGCCAGCAGTTACCAGGACATGCCCGGGGAGCTGTTTTTT
TRBD2	NA	TRBV5-8	TRBJ2-7	CASSRLSTSGGYYEQYF	TGTGCCAGCAGCCGCTTGTCCACTAGCGGGGGATACTACGAGCAGTACTTC
TRBD2	NA	TRBV7-2	TRBJ2-3	CASSLVLRGGGDTQYF	TGTGCCAGCAGCTTAGTTTTGCGGGGGGGCGGAGATACGCAGTATTTT
NA	NA	TRBV7-9	TRBJ1-2	CASSPVDPGVGNYGYTF	TGTGCCAGCAGCCCCGTCGACCCCGGGGTCGGCAACTATGGCTACACCTTC
TRBD1	NA	TRBV18	TRBJ2-7	CASSPGTGGYEQYF	TGTGCCAGCTCACCCGGGACAGGGGGCTACGAGCAGTACTTC
TRBD2	NA	TRBV30	TRBJ2-3	CAWSEGTSGGARDTQYF	TGTGCCTGGAGTGAGGGCACTAGCGGGGGGGCTCGAGATACGCAGTATTTT
TRBD2	NA	TRBV4-2	TRBJ2-7	CASSHAGTSGGASYEQYF	TGTGCCAGCAGCCATGCCGGGACTAGCGGGGGGGCCTCCTACGAGCAGTACTTC
TRBD1	NA	TRBV29-1	TRBJ1-4	CSVTGGTNEKLFF	TGCAGCGTAACAGGGGGGACTAATGAAAAACTGTTTTTT
TRBD1	NA	TRBV6-5	TRBJ2-7	CASSYSDRGSYEQYF	TGTGCCAGCAGTTACTCAGACAGGGGCTCCTACGAGCAGTACTTC
TRBD1	NA	TRBV7-9	TRBJ2-1	CASSDRGDKFF	TGTGCCAGCAGCGACAGGGGTGATAAGTTCTTC